This is a list of T cell receptor beta chains from one sample in a study of monozygotic twins with inflammatory bowel disease. TCRdb reprocessed the 5' RACE reads; each CDR3 protein has one entry and no DNA is given. Its table lists about 450,000 distinct CDR3 sequences. Source material: blood. These receptors were obtained from a human donor with ulcerative colitis or Crohn's disease, or a healthy co-twin of an affected twin (not recorded which). CDR3s include the opening cysteine and the closing phenylalanine or tryptophan.

TRBV2,TRBJ2-5,CASSESTIQETQYF
TRBV5-6,TRBJ1-2,CASSSPGQLPTGYTF
TRBV27,TRBJ2-7,CASSLASRGYEQYF
TRBV7-2,TRBJ1-6,CASSWGQRNSPLHF
TRBV5-6,TRBJ1-5,CASSRTGQGARDQPQHF
TRBV30,TRBJ2-5,CAWSVLIEETQYF
TRBV12-3/TRBV12-4,TRBJ1-3,CASSLSAATENTIYF
TRBV10-3,TRBJ2-2,CAGSNTGELFF
TRBV7-2,TRBJ2-2,CASSMTYTGELFF
TRBV11-2,TRBJ2-3,CASSPRLLAGDTQYF
TRBV29-1,TRBJ2-3,CSVDLTSGEETDTQYF
TRBV5-1,TRBJ1-1,CASSFDRGGNTEAFF
TRBV7-9,TRBJ2-7,CASSGFDEQYF
TRBV29-1,TRBJ2-3,CSVWRGGPDTQYF
TRBV27,TRBJ2-7,CASSQTGGAGGSYEQYF
TRBV5-1,TRBJ1-2,CASSRPGQGDGYTF
TRBV12-3/TRBV12-4,TRBJ1-5,CASSLEAGVNQPQHF
TRBV19,TRBJ1-2,CASSRDYGYTF
TRBV7-6,TRBJ2-1,CASSLQGGKGNEQFF
TRBV10-3,TRBJ1-2,CAISEEGAIYGYTF
TRBV20-1,TRBJ2-3,CSARPGLANTDTQYF
TRBV5-4,TRBJ2-3,CASYLAGSTDTQYF
TRBV4-3,TRBJ2-2,CASSQDPGGPRDGELFF
TRBV5-1,TRBJ2-1,CASSWTGPNEQFF
TRBV7-7,TRBJ2-7,CASSPTLDSNEQYF
TRBV10-3,TRBJ2-7,CAISVIGISSEQYF